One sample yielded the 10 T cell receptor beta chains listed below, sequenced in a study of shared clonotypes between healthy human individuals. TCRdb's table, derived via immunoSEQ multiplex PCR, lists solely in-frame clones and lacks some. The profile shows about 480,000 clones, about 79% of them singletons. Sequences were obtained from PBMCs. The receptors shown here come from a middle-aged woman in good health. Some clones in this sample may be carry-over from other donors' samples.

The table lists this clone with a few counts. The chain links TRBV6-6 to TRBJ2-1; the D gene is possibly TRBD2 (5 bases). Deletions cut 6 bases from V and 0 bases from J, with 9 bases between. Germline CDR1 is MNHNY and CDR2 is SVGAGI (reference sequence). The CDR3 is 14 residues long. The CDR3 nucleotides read TGTGCCAGCAGCCCCGGGATCTCCTACAATGAGCAGTTCTTC. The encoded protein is CASSPGISYNEQFF.

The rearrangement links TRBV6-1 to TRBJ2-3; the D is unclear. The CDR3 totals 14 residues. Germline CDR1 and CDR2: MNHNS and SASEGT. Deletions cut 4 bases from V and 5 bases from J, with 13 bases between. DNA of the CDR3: TGTGCCAGCAGTGTGGAGCTAGTGGTAGATACGCAGTATTTT. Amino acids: CASSVELVVDTQYF.

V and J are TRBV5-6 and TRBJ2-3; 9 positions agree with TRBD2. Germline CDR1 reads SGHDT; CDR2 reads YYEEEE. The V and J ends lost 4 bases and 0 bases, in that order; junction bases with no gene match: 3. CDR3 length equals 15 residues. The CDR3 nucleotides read TGTGCCAGCAGCCGACTAGCGGCGAGCACAGATACGCAGTATTTT. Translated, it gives CASSRLAASTDTQYF.

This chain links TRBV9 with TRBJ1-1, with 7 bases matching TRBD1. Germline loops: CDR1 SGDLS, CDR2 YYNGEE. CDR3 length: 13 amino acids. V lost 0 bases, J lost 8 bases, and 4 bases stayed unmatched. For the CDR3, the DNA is TGTGCCAGCAGCGTAGACGGGACAGTAGAAGCTTTCTTT. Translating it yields CASSVDGTVEAFF.

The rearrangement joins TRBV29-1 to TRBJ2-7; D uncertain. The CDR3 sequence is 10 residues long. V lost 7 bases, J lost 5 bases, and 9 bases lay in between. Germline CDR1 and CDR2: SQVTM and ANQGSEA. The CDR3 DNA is TGCAGCGCCGGGTTTGACGAGCAGTACTTC. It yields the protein CSAGFDEQYF.

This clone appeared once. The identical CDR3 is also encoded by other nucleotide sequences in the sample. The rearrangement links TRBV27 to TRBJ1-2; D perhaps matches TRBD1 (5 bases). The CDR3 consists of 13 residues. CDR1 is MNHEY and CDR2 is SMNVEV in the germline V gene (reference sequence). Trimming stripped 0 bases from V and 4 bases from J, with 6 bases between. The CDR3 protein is CASSLSGAYGYTF. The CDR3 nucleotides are TGTGCCAGCAGTTTATCAGGGGCCTATGGCTACACCTTC.

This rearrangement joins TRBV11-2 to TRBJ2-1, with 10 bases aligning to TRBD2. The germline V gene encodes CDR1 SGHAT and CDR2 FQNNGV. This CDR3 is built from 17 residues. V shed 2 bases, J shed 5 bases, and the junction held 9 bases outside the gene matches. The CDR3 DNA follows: TGTGCCAGCAGCTTATTAAATAGCGGGAGGCCTAACAATGAGCAGTTCTTC. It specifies CASSLLNSGRPNNEQFF.

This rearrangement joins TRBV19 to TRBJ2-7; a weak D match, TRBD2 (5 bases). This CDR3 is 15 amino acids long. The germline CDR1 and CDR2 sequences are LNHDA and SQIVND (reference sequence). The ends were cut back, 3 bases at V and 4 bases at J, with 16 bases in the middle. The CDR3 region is CASSIYSGLSYEQYF. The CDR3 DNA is TGTGCCAGTAGTATCTACAGCGGCCTTTCTTACGAGCAGTACTTC.

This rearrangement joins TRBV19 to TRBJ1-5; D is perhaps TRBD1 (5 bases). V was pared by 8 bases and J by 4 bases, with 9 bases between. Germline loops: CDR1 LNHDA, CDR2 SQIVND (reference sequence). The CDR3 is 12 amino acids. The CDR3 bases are TGTGCCAGTGTTGGGGCGAATCAGCCCCAGCATTTT. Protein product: CASVGANQPQHF. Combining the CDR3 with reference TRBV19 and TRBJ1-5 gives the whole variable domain DGGITQSPKYLFRKEGQNVTLSCEQNLNHDAMYWYRQDPGQGLRLIYYSQIVNDFQKGDIAEGYSVSREKKESFPLTVTSAQKNPTAFYLCASVGANQPQHFGDGTRLSIL.

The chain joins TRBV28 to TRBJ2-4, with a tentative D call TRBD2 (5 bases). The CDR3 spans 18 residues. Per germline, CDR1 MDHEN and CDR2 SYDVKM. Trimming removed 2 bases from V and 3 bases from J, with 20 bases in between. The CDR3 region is CASSLGVGLAPGKNIQYF. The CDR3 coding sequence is TGTGCCAGCAGTTTAGGGGTGGGTCTAGCCCCGGGCAAAAACATTCAGTACTTC.